One sample yielded the 11 T cell receptor beta chains listed below, sequenced in a study of blood T cell repertoires in COVID-19. Method: immunoSEQ multiplex PCR; TCRdb's copy keeps in-frame clones and lacks some. The table shows hundreds of thousands of clones, with approximately 90% occurring only once. Source material: peripheral blood. All receptors come from a woman aged 18-30 years with acute or convalescent COVID-19.

V and J are TRBV6-5 and TRBJ2-3; 7 positions match TRBD2. Germline values: CDR1 MNHEY, CDR2 SVGAGI. The length of the CDR3 is 16 residues. The J segment lost 0 bases and the V segment lost 0 bases, leaving 3 bases of the junction unmatched. The CDR3 coding sequence is TGTGCCAGCAGTTACTCGGCGGGGGAAAGCACAGATACGCAGTATTTT. This sequence encodes CASSYSAGESTDTQYF.

V gene TRBV19 combines with J gene TRBJ1-5; TRBD1 is a possible D gene (6 bases). The V end was cut by 2 bases, the J end by 3 bases, with 11 bases between. Germline CDR1 reads LNHDA; CDR2 reads SQIVND (reference sequence). The CDR3 runs 15 residues. CDR3 amino acids: CASSIPGAINQPQHF. The CDR3 DNA reads as TGTGCCAGTAGTATACCAGGGGCGATCAATCAGCCCCAGCATTTT.

Here the CDR3 reads CASKRGGTNTEAFF. The CDR3 nucleotides are TGTGCCAGCAAGAGGGGGGGGACGAACACTGAAGCTTTCTTT. The V and J genes are TRBV2 and TRBJ1-1, with D perhaps TRBD1 (6 bases). Trimming shortened V by 7 bases and J by 1 base, and 13 bases separated the two germline ends. Germline CDR1 reads SNHLY; CDR2 reads FYNNEI. There are 14 residues in the CDR3.

The chain carries TRBV18 and TRBJ1-1; TRBD1 matches 7 bases. This CDR3 has 12 amino acids. Germline CDR1 is KGHSH and CDR2 is LQKENI. The V gene end was trimmed by 6 bases and the J gene end by 7 bases; junction bases not matched to a gene: 5. The CDR3, as DNA: TGTGCCAGCTCGGGGACAGTCTATGAAGCTTTCTTT. This gives the protein CASSGTVYEAFF.

The chain uses TRBV25-1 and TRBJ1-1; 7 nucleotides line up with TRBD1. Trimming took 6 bases from V and 0 from J; bases not matched to a gene: 10. CDR3 length: 16 residues. The germline V gene encodes CDR1 MGHDK and CDR2 SYGVNS. The CDR3 protein is CASSAKGGGMNTEAFF. In DNA form, the CDR3 reads TGTGCCAGCAGCGCCAAAGGAGGGGGCATGAACACTGAAGCTTTCTTT.

V usage is TRBV5-1 and J usage is TRBJ1-1, with no clear D. The CDR3 is made up of 11 amino acids. The ends were cut back, 6 bases at V and 0 bases at J, with 3 bases in the middle. CDR1 and CDR2 (germline): SGHRS, YFSETQ. CDR3 sequence: CASTMNTEAFF. The DNA of the CDR3 is TGCGCCAGCACTATGAACACTGAAGCTTTCTTT.

This clone was counted a single time. This chain joins TRBV7-2 and TRBJ1-5, with a weak D call TRBD1 (6 bases). Germline CDR1 is SGHTA and CDR2 is FQGNSA. The CDR3 runs 17 residues. V gave up 1 base and J gave up 2 bases, with 15 bases separating them. The CDR3, as DNA: TGTGCCAGCAGCTTAGATGTACAGGGAAGGCGCAATCAGCCCCAGCATTTT. Residues: CASSLDVQGRRNQPQHF.

In this sample, this clone turned up a few times. V gene TRBV28 combines with J gene TRBJ1-2; D gene ambiguous. From germline, CDR1 is MDHEN and CDR2 SYDVKM. The CDR3 is 11 amino acids. V lost 5 bases to trimming and J lost 5 bases, with 6 bases between them. The CDR3 sequence: CASSPQYGYTF. CDR3 sequence (DNA): TGTGCCAGCAGTCCGCAGTATGGCTACACCTTC.

The rearrangement links TRBV19 to TRBJ1-2; perhaps TRBD1 as D (6 bases). The CDR3 runs to 14 residues. The V gene lost 8 bases and the J gene lost 7 bases, with 20 bases spanning the gap. CDR1 is LNHDA and CDR2 is SQIVND in the germline V gene (reference sequence). The CDR3 DNA reads as TGTGCCAGTCGCCGAAGAGACAGGTCTGGTGGCTACACCTTC. This encodes CASRRRDRSGGYTF.

The chain carries TRBV10-2 and TRBJ2-7; weak D call: TRBD1 (6 bases). The CDR3 extends over 14 amino acids. V shed 11 bases and J shed 1 base, with 18 bases lying between them. Germline V gene lookup returns CDR1 WSHSY and CDR2 SAAADI. The CDR3 region is CAGSDTDSSYEQYF. The CDR3 DNA reads as TGCGCCGGCTCGGATACGGACAGTTCCTACGAGCAGTACTTC.

The chain joins TRBV7-9 to TRBJ2-3; TRBD2 matches 9 bases. The CDR3 extends over 17 amino acids. Germline CDR1 is SEHNR and CDR2 is FQNEAQ (reference sequence). V shed 4 bases, J shed 1 base, and the junction held 9 bases outside the gene matches. Written as DNA, the CDR3 is TGTGCCAGCAGCTCACTCTTGATAGCGGGGGGCACAGATACGCAGTATTTT. This encodes CASSSLLIAGGTDTQYF.